This section outlines one TCR beta chain sequence together with its context. Its antigen is as yet unknown. These data belong to a study of shared clonotypes between healthy human individuals. CD45RO-negative CD8 cells positively selected for CCR7 made up the naive population, which excluded terminally differentiated effector memory CD45RA+ cells. The V gene end was trimmed by 7 bases and the J gene end by 2 bases; junction bases not matched to a gene: 6. Looked up from germline, CDR1 is MNHEY and CDR2 is SMNVEV (reference sequence). The CDR3 is made up of 14 amino acids. This was a deep-level run. Repertoires were generated with immunoSEQ multiplex PCR, while TCRdb's copy carries only in-frame clones and drops some. The repertoire has fewer than 850,000 clones, 95% to 97% of them found once; the top ten carry under 0.25%. Points from the study as a whole: Larger estimated richness was generally recorded for naive subsets relative to memory subsets. Shared clonotypes: roughly 4.7% naive CD4, under 4% naive CD8, under 2.5% memory CD4, 0.4% memory CD8. Exclusively blood specimens were collected; tissue repertoires likely differ.

Sequencing was carried out using naive CD8+ T cells sorted from blood. The V call is TRBV27, the J call TRBJ2-7, with TRBD1 matching 9 bases. The sequence came from a man aged 30 to 45 in good health. The CDR3 region is CASTPGTGPYEQYF. In DNA, the CDR3 is TGTGCCAGCACCCCCGGGACAGGGCCCTACGAGCAGTACTTC.